This T cell receptor (beta chain) was recovered during a study of identical twins. MiXCR was run by TCRdb on the 5' RACE reads, yielding one entry per CDR3 protein. The data contain some 500,000 distinct CDR3 sequences, around 9.6% of them singletons. Deletions cut 4 bases from V and 10 bases from J, with 13 bases between. CDR1 is GTSNPN, CDR2 SVGIG, per germline (reference sequence). The CDR3 length is 12 residues. There are a few counts of this clonotype. The data also belong to a second study, concerning yellow fever vaccine responses in identical twins.

This chain connects TRBV30 to TRBJ1-4; D remains unclear. Input material: PBMCs. This clonotype was obtained from a woman aged 18-35 years in good health. This chain's CDR3 is CAWTTLEGKLFF. The CDR3 DNA follows: TGTGCCTGGACCACCCTGGAGGGAAAACTGTTTTTT.